Listed below are T cell receptor beta chains from one sample, sequenced in a study of blood T cells in healthy people across ages. TCRdb re-derived calls from the 5' RACE reads in MiXCR, one entry per CDR3 protein. The table has about 1.4 million distinct CDR3 sequences, 59% seen once. The sample comprised blood. These receptors came from a man between 18 and 35 years old in good health. The CDR3 runs from the conserved cysteine through the conserved F or W. Fields, in order: CDR3 DNA, CDR3 protein, J gene, V gene, D gene, clone size. D genes are given only for firm matches. Size is stated for part of the rows, as once, few or many counts, or as a class when the clone is expanded.

cdr3_nt: TGCAGCGCTCTCACTGTCGGGACTAGCGGCAATGAGCAGTTCTTC; cdr3_aa: CSALTVGTSGNEQFF; j_call: TRBJ2-1; v_call: TRBV29-1; d_call: TRBD2; clone_size: few
cdr3_nt: TGTGCCAGCAGTCCTTTCGACAGCTACAATGAGCAGTTCTTC; cdr3_aa: CASSPFDSYNEQFF; j_call: TRBJ2-1; v_call: TRBV6-5; d_call: .; clone_size: .
cdr3_nt: TGTGCCAGCAGTGATGGGCCCTACAATGAGCAGTTCTTC; cdr3_aa: CASSDGPYNEQFF; j_call: TRBJ2-1; v_call: TRBV2; d_call: .; clone_size: few
cdr3_nt: TGTGCCAGCAGCGTAGGACCGTTGGATGAGCAGTACTTC; cdr3_aa: CASSVGPLDEQYF; j_call: TRBJ2-7; v_call: TRBV9; d_call: .; clone_size: .
cdr3_nt: TGTGCCAGCAGCTCCGTTGCCTCACATGGAGGGTTCGGGGGTGATAACACCGGGGAGCTGTTTTTT; cdr3_aa: CASSSVASHGGFGGDNTGELFF; j_call: TRBJ2-2; v_call: TRBV11-2; d_call: .; clone_size: .
cdr3_nt: TGTGCCAGCAGCCGGTACAGCAATGAGCAGTACTTC; cdr3_aa: CASSRYSNEQYF; j_call: TRBJ2-5; v_call: TRBV11-2; d_call: .; clone_size: .
cdr3_nt: TGCGCCAGCACCTATCCCTTGGGGAGAAACTATGGCTACACCTTC; cdr3_aa: CASTYPLGRNYGYTF; j_call: TRBJ1-2; v_call: TRBV4-1; d_call: .; clone_size: .
cdr3_nt: TGCAGTGCTAGAGATTCGGGAAACGAGCAGTACTTC; cdr3_aa: CSARDSGNEQYF; j_call: TRBJ2-7; v_call: TRBV20-1; d_call: .; clone_size: .
cdr3_nt: TGCAGCGTTGAAAGGCAGGCCAATGAGCAGTTCTTC; cdr3_aa: CSVERQANEQFF; j_call: TRBJ2-1; v_call: TRBV29-1; d_call: .; clone_size: few
cdr3_nt: TGTGCCAGCAGTCGCCCCAGGCGCTCCTACGAGCAGTACTTC; cdr3_aa: CASSRPRRSYEQYF; j_call: TRBJ2-7; v_call: TRBV12-3/TRBV12-4; d_call: .; clone_size: few
cdr3_nt: TGTGCCAGCAGGGCTCCTCTCGCTCTCTATGGCTACACCTTC; cdr3_aa: CASRAPLALYGYTF; j_call: TRBJ1-2; v_call: TRBV7-9; d_call: .; clone_size: few
cdr3_nt: TGCAGCGTTGCCCGCAGCTCTAACACCGGGGAGCTGTTTTTT; cdr3_aa: CSVARSSNTGELFF; j_call: TRBJ2-2; v_call: TRBV29-1; d_call: .; clone_size: .
cdr3_nt: TGTGCCAGCAGCTCCCCCCTTGGTAGCGGGCAAGATACGCAGTATTTT; cdr3_aa: CASSSPLGSGQDTQYF; j_call: TRBJ2-3; v_call: TRBV7-2; d_call: TRBD2; clone_size: once
cdr3_nt: TGTGCCAGCAGATTAAGTAAGGGGACCAACTATGGCTACACCTTC; cdr3_aa: CASRLSKGTNYGYTF; j_call: TRBJ1-2; v_call: TRBV7-9; d_call: .; clone_size: few
cdr3_nt: TGCGCCAGCAGCGAAGACAGGTACCAAGAGACCCAGTACTTC; cdr3_aa: CASSEDRYQETQYF; j_call: TRBJ2-5; v_call: TRBV4-1; d_call: .; clone_size: .
cdr3_nt: TGTGCCAGCAGTCGATGGGGTAAAGGCAATCAGCCCCAGCATTTT; cdr3_aa: CASSRWGKGNQPQHF; j_call: TRBJ1-5; v_call: TRBV6-5; d_call: .; clone_size: few
cdr3_nt: TGTGCCAGCAGCGAAGGGCTCACAGAGACCCAGTACTTC; cdr3_aa: CASSEGLTETQYF; j_call: TRBJ2-5; v_call: TRBV6-1; d_call: .; clone_size: .
cdr3_nt: TGTGCCAGCAGCTCTTGGACCGGGGAGACCCAGTACTTC; cdr3_aa: CASSSWTGETQYF; j_call: TRBJ2-5; v_call: TRBV7-2; d_call: .; clone_size: .
cdr3_nt: TGTGCCAGCTCCGGCGGAGTGACGAACACCGGGGAGCTGTTTTTT; cdr3_aa: CASSGGVTNTGELFF; j_call: TRBJ2-2; v_call: TRBV6-5; d_call: .; clone_size: .
cdr3_nt: TGCGCCAGCAGCCTACGAGCGGGAGGGCCCAACGAGCAGTACTTC; cdr3_aa: CASSLRAGGPNEQYF; j_call: TRBJ2-7; v_call: TRBV4-1; d_call: TRBD2; clone_size: .